This T cell receptor beta chain was profiled in a study of blood T cell repertoires in COVID-19. Overall study: Spain, Italy and the United States supplied samples that represented acute and convalescent COVID-19. Nucleic acid was either cDNA or gDNA, and it came from T cells, B-cell-depleted T cells, or PBMCs.

V dropped 2 bases and J dropped 7 bases, with 6 bases sitting between them. This CDR3 has 13 residues. Germline V gene data show CDR1 as SNHLY and CDR2 as FYNNEI. Original methodology: For nucleated cells, counts were estimated from reference gene primer amplification. The protocol was immunoSEQ multiplex PCR, while the TCRdb copy is restricted to in-frame clones and leaves out a portion. V and J calls and clone size are as listed in that table; D and trimming were resolved from the DNA. The sample shows about 160,000 clones, approximately 90% of them seen only once. This TCR was recovered from an older woman who had recovered from COVID-19. V usage is TRBV2 and J usage is TRBJ1-6; D is unclear. Specimen: peripheral blood. The CDR3 protein is CASSELENSPLHF. In nucleotides, the CDR3 is TGTGCCAGCAGTGAATTAGAAAATTCACCCCTCCACTTT.